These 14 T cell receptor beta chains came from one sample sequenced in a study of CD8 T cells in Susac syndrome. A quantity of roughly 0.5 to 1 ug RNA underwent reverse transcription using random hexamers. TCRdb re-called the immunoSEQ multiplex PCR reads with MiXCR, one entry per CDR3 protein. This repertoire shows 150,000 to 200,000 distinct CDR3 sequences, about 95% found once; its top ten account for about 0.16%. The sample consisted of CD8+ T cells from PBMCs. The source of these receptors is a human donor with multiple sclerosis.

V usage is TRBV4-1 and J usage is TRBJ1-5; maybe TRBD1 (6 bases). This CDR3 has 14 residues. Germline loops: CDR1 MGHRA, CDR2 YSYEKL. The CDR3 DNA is TGCGCGAGCGGGGGGCTCTTGAGCAATCAGCCCCAGCATTTT. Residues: CASGGLLSNQPQHF.

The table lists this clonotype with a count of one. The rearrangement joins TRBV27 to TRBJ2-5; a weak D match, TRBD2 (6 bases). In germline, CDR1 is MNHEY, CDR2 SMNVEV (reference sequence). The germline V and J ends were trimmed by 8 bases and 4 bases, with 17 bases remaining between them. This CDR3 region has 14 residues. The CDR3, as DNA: TGTGCCAGCGGATACTTGGGTAGCGGAGAGACCCAGTACTTC. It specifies CASGYLGSGETQYF.

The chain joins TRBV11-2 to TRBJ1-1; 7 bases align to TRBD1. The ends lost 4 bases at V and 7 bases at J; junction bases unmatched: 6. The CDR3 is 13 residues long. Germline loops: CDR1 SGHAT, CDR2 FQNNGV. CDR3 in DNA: TGTGCCAGCAGCTCTTCTACAGGGGTTGAAGCTTTCTTT. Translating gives CASSSSTGVEAFF.

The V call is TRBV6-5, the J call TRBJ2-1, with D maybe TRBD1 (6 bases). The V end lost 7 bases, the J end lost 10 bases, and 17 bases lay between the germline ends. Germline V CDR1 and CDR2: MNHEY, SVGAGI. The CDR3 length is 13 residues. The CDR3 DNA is TGTGCCAGCACCCCCTCAGGGGCTAGCGAGCAGTTCTTC. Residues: CASTPSGASEQFF.

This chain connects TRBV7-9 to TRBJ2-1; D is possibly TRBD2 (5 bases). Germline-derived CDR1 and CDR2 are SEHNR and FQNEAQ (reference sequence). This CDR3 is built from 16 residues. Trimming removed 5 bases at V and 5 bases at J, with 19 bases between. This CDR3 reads CASSPNVAGLDNEQFF. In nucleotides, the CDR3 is TGTGCCAGCAGCCCTAACGTGGCGGGTCTCGACAATGAGCAGTTCTTC.

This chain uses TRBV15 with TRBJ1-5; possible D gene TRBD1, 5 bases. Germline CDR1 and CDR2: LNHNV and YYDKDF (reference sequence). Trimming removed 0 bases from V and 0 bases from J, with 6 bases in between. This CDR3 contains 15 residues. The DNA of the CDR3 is TGTGCCACCAGCAGAGACAGGGTTAGCAATCAGCCCCAGCATTTT. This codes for CATSRDRVSNQPQHF.

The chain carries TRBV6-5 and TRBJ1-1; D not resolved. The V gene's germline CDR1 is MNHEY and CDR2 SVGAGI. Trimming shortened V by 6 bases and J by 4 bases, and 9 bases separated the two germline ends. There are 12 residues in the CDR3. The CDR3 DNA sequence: TGTGCCAGCAGATCGTCTTCCACTGAAGCTTTCTTT. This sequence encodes CASRSSSTEAFF.

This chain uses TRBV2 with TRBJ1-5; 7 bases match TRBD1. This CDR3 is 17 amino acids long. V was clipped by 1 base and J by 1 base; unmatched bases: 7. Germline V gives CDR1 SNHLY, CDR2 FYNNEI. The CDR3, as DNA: TGTGCCAGCAGTGAAGTTGGAGGGGGCTTGAGCAATCAGCCCCAGCATTTT. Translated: CASSEVGGGLSNQPQHF.

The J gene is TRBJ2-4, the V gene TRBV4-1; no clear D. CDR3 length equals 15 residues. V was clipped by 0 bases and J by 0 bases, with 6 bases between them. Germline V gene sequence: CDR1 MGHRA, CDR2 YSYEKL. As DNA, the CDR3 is TGCGCCAGCAGCCAAGATCATCTAGCCAAAAACATTCAGTACTTC. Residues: CASSQDHLAKNIQYF.

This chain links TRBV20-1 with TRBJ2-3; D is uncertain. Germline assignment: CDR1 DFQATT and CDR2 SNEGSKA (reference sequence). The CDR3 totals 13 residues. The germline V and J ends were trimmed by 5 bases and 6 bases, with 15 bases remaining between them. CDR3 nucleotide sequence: TGCAGTGCTCCGTCGGGCCTACATGATACGCAGTATTTT. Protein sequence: CSAPSGLHDTQYF.

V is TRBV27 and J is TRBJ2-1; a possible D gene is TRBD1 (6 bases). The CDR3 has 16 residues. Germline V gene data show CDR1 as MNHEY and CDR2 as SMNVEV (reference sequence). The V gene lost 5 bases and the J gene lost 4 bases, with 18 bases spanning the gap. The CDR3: CASSDGTLNSYNEQFF. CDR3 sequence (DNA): TGTGCCAGCAGTGACGGGACACTGAACAGTTACAATGAGCAGTTCTTC.

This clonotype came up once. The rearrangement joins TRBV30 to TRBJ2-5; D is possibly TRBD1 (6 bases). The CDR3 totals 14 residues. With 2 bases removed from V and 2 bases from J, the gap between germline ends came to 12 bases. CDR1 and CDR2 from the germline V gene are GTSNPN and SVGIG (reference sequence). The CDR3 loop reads CAWSIRGPQETQYF. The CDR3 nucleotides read TGTGCCTGGAGTATCAGGGGACCACAAGAGACCCAGTACTTC.

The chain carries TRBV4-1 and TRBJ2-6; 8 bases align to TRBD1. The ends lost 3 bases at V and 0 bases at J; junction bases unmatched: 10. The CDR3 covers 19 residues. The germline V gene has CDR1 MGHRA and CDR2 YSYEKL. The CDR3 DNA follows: TGCGCCAGCAGCCACCCCCGTAGGACAGGGAGCTCTGGGGCCAACGTCCTGACTTTC. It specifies CASSHPRRTGSSGANVLTF.

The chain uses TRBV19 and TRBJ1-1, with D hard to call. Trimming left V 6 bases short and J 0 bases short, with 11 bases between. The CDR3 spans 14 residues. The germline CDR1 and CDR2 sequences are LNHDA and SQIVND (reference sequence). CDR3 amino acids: CASSPQIMNTEAFF. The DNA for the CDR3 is TGTGCCAGTAGCCCCCAGATAATGAACACTGAAGCTTTCTTT.